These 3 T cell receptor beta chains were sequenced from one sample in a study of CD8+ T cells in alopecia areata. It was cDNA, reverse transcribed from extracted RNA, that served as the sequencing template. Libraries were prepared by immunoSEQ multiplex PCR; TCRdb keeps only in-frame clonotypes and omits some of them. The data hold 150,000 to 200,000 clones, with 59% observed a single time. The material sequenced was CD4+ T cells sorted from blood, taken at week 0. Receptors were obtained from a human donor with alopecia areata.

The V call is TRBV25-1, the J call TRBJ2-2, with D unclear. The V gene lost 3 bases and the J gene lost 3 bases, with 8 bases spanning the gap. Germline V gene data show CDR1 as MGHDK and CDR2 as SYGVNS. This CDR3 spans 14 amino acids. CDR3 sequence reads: CASSDGSYTGELFF. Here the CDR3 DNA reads TGTGCCAGCAGTGACGGATCCTACACCGGGGAGCTGTTTTTT.

The CDR3 coding sequence is TGTGCCTGGAGTCACAATGAGCAGTTCTTC. Its protein is CAWSHNEQFF. The gene calls are TRBV30 and TRBJ2-1; D unclear. Per the germline V gene, CDR1 is GTSNPN and CDR2 is SVGIG (reference sequence). The V end was cut by 2 bases, the J end by 5 bases, with 1 base between. CDR3 length: 10 amino acids.

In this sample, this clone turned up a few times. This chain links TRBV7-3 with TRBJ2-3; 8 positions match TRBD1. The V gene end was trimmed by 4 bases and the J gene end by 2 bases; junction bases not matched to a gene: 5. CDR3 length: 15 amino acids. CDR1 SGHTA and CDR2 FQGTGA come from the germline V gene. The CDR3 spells CASSSSGGATDTQYF. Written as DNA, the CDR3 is TGTGCCAGCAGCTCCTCAGGGGGCGCCACAGATACGCAGTATTTT.